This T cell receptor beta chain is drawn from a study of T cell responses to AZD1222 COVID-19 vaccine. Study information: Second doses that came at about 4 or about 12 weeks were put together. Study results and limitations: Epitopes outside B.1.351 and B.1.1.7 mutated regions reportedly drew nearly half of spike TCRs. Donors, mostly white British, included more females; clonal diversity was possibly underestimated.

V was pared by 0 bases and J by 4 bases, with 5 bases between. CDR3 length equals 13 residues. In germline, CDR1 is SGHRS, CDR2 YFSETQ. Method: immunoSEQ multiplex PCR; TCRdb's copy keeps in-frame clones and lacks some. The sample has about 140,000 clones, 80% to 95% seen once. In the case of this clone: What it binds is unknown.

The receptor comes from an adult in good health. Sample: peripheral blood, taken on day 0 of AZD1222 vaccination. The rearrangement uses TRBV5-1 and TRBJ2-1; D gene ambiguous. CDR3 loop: CASSLDRYNEQFF. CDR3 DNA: TGCGCCAGCAGCTTGGACAGATACAATGAGCAGTTCTTC.